The TCR beta chain under discussion was sequenced for a study of blood T cells in healthy people across ages. Caucasian individuals from Russia who were healthy and aged about 6 to 95 acted as donors. Using a J-beta primer mix together with a sample-barcoded 5' primer, a second PCR was run for roughly 7 to 11 cycles. Using its own MiXCR run on the 5' RACE reads, TCRdb lists one record per CDR3 protein. The data contain 800,000 to 900,000 distinct CDR3 sequences, approximately 59% of them seen just once; the ten biggest clones take up about 30%. This clonotype was recorded only once. Its antigen remains unknown. Germline assignment: CDR1 LGHNA and CDR2 YSLEER. J was trimmed by 7 bases and V by 0 bases; bases with no gene match: 6. The CDR3 has 15 residues. Study findings and constraints: There were more naive CD4+ cells and higher diversity in long-lived donors than in aged donors.

This TCR derives from a man between 25 and 39 years old in good health. This chain uses TRBV4-3 with TRBJ1-2; 9 nucleotides align to TRBD1. The sample comprised blood. CDR3 in DNA: TGCGCCAGCAGCCAAGACACAACAGGGGGCCTTGGCTACACCTTC. Translated, it gives CASSQDTTGGLGYTF.